These 26 T cell receptor beta chains were sequenced from one sample in a study of T cell responses to AZD1222 COVID-19 vaccine. Sequenced by immunoSEQ multiplex PCR; TCRdb stores in-frame clones only, minus some. The sample shows roughly 120,000 clones, just over 90% of them seen only once. The sequencing here drew on peripheral blood, taken 28 days after the second AZD1222 dose. All receptors derive from an adult who received the AZD1222 COVID-19 vaccine.

This chain uses TRBV12-3 or TRBV12-4 with TRBJ2-5, with a weak D call TRBD2 (6 bases). V gave up 5 bases and J gave up 4 bases, with 11 bases separating them. The CDR3 extends over 13 amino acids. The CDR3 region has the DNA TGTGCCAGCAGTCCCTCCGGGAGAGAGACCCAGTACTTC. Translated, it gives CASSPSGRETQYF.

The rearrangement joins TRBV11-3 to TRBJ1-1, with a possible D match to TRBD1 (5 bases). Germline-derived CDR1 and CDR2 are SGHNT and YENEEA. This CDR3 region has 12 residues. V was pared by 8 bases and J by 7 bases, with 14 bases between. The CDR3 is CASCRAGSEAFF. The CDR3 DNA sequence: TGTGCCAGCTGCAGGGCCGGCAGTGAAGCTTTCTTT.

This chain uses TRBV19 with TRBJ1-1; TRBD1 might be the D (6 bases). Trimming removed 1 base at V and 0 bases at J, with 6 bases between. The CDR3 is 14 amino acids. Germline assignment: CDR1 LNHDA and CDR2 SQIVND (reference sequence). The CDR3 protein is CASSIGTVNTEAFF. DNA of the CDR3: TGTGCCAGTAGTATAGGGACAGTGAACACTGAAGCTTTCTTT.

J is TRBJ1-1 and V is TRBV20-1; no clear D gene. The germline V gene has CDR1 DFQATT and CDR2 SNEGSKA (reference sequence). This CDR3 contains 13 residues. The V and J ends lost 3 bases and 1 base respectively, with 9 bases between them. The CDR3 nucleotides read TGCAGTGCTAGTAGGGCCTCGAACACTGAAGCTTTCTTT. Its translation: CSASRASNTEAFF.

CDR3 nucleotide sequence: TGTGCCAGCAGTGAAGGGCATTCTGGAAACACCATATATTTT. Protein product: CASSEGHSGNTIYF. The chain uses TRBV2 and TRBJ1-3; no definite D call. The CDR3 runs 14 residues. Germline V gene sequence: CDR1 SNHLY, CDR2 FYNNEI. V was clipped by 1 base and J by 1 base, with 5 bases between them.

The rearrangement uses TRBV6-5 and TRBJ1-1; a weak D match, TRBD1 (6 bases). CDR1 is MNHEY, CDR2 SVGAGI, per germline. V was trimmed by 0 bases and J by 4 bases, leaving 12 bases between them. There are 15 residues in the CDR3. In DNA form, the CDR3 reads TGTGCCAGCAGTTACTCGCAGGGGCCGGTCACTGAAGCTTTCTTT. The encoded protein is CASSYSQGPVTEAFF.

The V gene is TRBV5-1, the J gene TRBJ2-5; D uncertain. Between the trimmed V and J ends, which lost 0 bases and 2 bases, there was a span of 8 bases. This CDR3 comprises 14 residues. Germline values: CDR1 SGHRS, CDR2 YFSETQ. The CDR3 loop is CASSLAGVQETQYF. The CDR3 DNA is TGCGCCAGCAGCTTGGCCGGTGTACAAGAGACCCAGTACTTC. Looking up the rest from reference TRBV5-1 and TRBJ2-5 gives the full variable domain: KAGVTQTPRYLIKTRGQQVTLSCSPISGHRSVSWYQQTPGQGLQFLFEYFSETQRNKGNFPGRFSGRQFSNSRSEMNVSTLELGDSALYLCASSLAGVQETQYFGPGTRLLVL.

This chain links TRBV12-5 with TRBJ1-2, with 9 bases matching TRBD1. V shed 7 bases, J shed 4 bases, and the junction held 16 bases outside the gene matches. Germline-derived CDR1 and CDR2 are LGHNT and FRNRAP. The CDR3 contains 17 residues. In DNA, the CDR3 is TGTGCTAGTGAATCACGATACCGGGACAGGGAGAGCTATGGCTACACCTTC. Translating gives CASESRYRDRESYGYTF.

V usage is TRBV11-2 and J usage is TRBJ2-1; D not resolved. Germline CDR1 and CDR2: SGHAT and FQNNGV. Trimming removed 1 base at V and 4 bases at J, with 5 bases between. The CDR3 extends over 13 amino acids. CDR3 loop: CASSLARYNEQFF. CDR3 bases: TGTGCCAGCAGCTTAGCGCGTTACAATGAGCAGTTCTTC.

The chain has TRBV19 and TRBJ1-4; TRBD1 matches at 8 bases. Germline values: CDR1 LNHDA, CDR2 SQIVND (reference sequence). The trim removed 9 bases at V and 8 bases at J, leaving 11 bases unmatched. This CDR3 region has 14 residues. The CDR3 DNA sequence: TGTGCCAGCGACCCTGGACAGGGTTGGGAAAAACTGTTTTTT. It encodes CASDPGQGWEKLFF.

V gene TRBV7-8 combines with J gene TRBJ1-4, with D unclear. This CDR3 contains 16 residues. The germline V and J ends were trimmed by 5 bases and 7 bases, with 20 bases remaining between them. The V gene's germline CDR1 is SGHVS and CDR2 FQNEAQ. CDR3 DNA sequence: TGTGCCAGCAGCCGAGGACTTTTGACTTTCCGTGAAAAACTGTTTTTT. Protein product: CASSRGLLTFREKLFF.

The J gene is TRBJ1-5, the V gene TRBV6-5; D uncertain. This CDR3 contains 13 residues. Per germline, CDR1 MNHEY and CDR2 SVGAGI. V lost 1 base, J lost 8 bases, and 9 bases lay in between. CDR3 nucleotides: TGTGCCAGCAGTTACTACCCTGGGGAGCCCCAGCATTTT. It codes for CASSYYPGEPQHF.

Points on this clone: Other DNA sequences in the same sample also yield this CDR3. The gene calls are TRBV5-5 and TRBJ2-5; D is uncertain. From germline, CDR1 is SGHKS and CDR2 YYEKEE (reference sequence). Trimming left V 3 bases short and J 5 bases short, with 5 bases between. The CDR3 loop spans 11 amino acids. The CDR3 nucleotides read TGTGCCAGCAGCTCGAGGGAGACCCAGTACTTC. This translates into CASSSRETQYF. Full variable domain (missing parts from reference TRBV5-5 and TRBJ2-5): DAGVTQSPTHLIKTRGQQVTLRCSPISGHKSVSWYQQVLGQGPQFIFQYYEKEERGRGNFPDRFSARQFPNYSSELNVNALLLGDSALYLCASSSRETQYFGPGTRLLVL.

The chain carries TRBV7-2 and TRBJ2-2; 10 bases match TRBD2. Germline CDR1 and CDR2: SGHTA and FQGNSA. Trimming took 6 bases from V and 3 from J; bases not matched to a gene: 4. The CDR3 is 15 amino acids. CDR3 coding DNA: TGTGCCAGCAGTTCTAGCGGGAGATACACCGGGGAGCTGTTTTTT. Amino acid sequence: CASSSSGRYTGELFF.

The V call is TRBV5-4, the J call TRBJ1-6; tentatively, D is TRBD1 (6 bases). The V end was cut by 2 bases, the J end by 16 bases, with 16 bases between. CDR3 size: 13 residues. Germline V lookup: CDR1 SGHNT, CDR2 YYREEE (reference sequence). The CDR3 region has the DNA TGTGCCAGCAGCTTAACTAGACAGGACCCTCTCCACTTT. As protein: CASSLTRQDPLHF. The full variable domain, its missing parts supplied by reference TRBV5-4 and TRBJ1-6, is ETGVTQSPTHLIKTRGQQVTLRCSSQSGHNTVSWYQQALGQGPQFIFQYYREEENGRGNFPPRFSGLQFPNYSSELNVNALELDDSALYLCASSLTRQDPLHFGNGTRLTVT.

The chain couples TRBV7-2 to TRBJ2-1; 13 nucleotides match TRBD2. V gave up 5 bases and J gave up 9 bases; unmatched junction bases: 13. CDR3 size: 17 residues. The germline V gene encodes CDR1 SGHTA and CDR2 FQGNSA. CDR3 coding DNA: TGTGCCAGCAGCCCAGATGGGACTAGCGGGACTCACGGTGAGCAGTTCTTC. Encoded protein: CASSPDGTSGTHGEQFF.

The chain recombines TRBV12-3 or TRBV12-4 with TRBJ2-2; D tentatively fits TRBD1 or TRBD2 (6 bases each). Between the trimmed V and J ends, which lost 11 bases and 4 bases, there was a span of 14 bases. This CDR3 spans 13 amino acids. The CDR3 coding sequence is TGTGCCTCGAGTAAGGGGGGCACCGGGGAGCTGTTTTTT. Protein product: CASSKGGTGELFF.

The chain carries TRBV6-1 and TRBJ1-1; D is possibly TRBD1 (5 bases). Between the trimmed V and J ends, which lost 2 bases and 4 bases, there was a span of 20 bases. The CDR3 contains 17 residues. The germline gives CDR1 MNHNS, CDR2 SASEGT. CDR3 in amino acids: CASSELLVREGSTEAFF. CDR3 nucleotide sequence: TGTGCCAGCAGTGAATTGTTAGTCAGGGAAGGGTCCACTGAAGCTTTCTTT.

The rearrangement joins TRBV12-3 or TRBV12-4 to TRBJ2-2, with D possibly matching TRBD1 (5 bases). V was cut by 6 bases and J by 6 bases, with 11 bases left in between. This CDR3 has 13 residues. The CDR3 region is CASSPGAPGELFF. The CDR3 DNA reads as TGTGCCAGCAGCCCTGGGGCCCCCGGGGAGCTGTTTTTT.

V gene TRBV4-1 combines with J gene TRBJ1-3; 7 positions agree with TRBD1. Germline V gene sequence: CDR1 MGHRA, CDR2 YSYEKL. The CDR3 extends over 15 amino acids. The junction had 8 bases not matched to a gene; V was cut back by 6 bases and J by 3 bases. DNA of the CDR3: TGCGCCAGCAGTCTCGACAGGGACCTTGGAAACACCATATATTTT. Amino acids: CASSLDRDLGNTIYF.

The chain recombines TRBV5-1 with TRBJ2-2; D is unclear. CDR3 length: 16 amino acids. V gave up 0 bases and J gave up 5 bases, with 14 bases separating them. Per germline, CDR1 SGHRS and CDR2 YFSETQ. CDR3: CASSLGDRPETGELFF. In nucleotides, the CDR3 is TGCGCCAGCAGCTTGGGGGATCGGCCGGAGACCGGGGAGCTGTTTTTT.

J is TRBJ1-2 and V is TRBV2; no firm D call. The CDR3 totals 13 residues. Germline CDR1 SNHLY, CDR2 FYNNEI. Deletions cut 7 bases from V and 2 bases from J, with 11 bases between. CDR3 residues: CASTLGRNYGYTF. The CDR3 region has the DNA TGTGCCAGCACCCTCGGACGGAACTATGGCTACACCTTC.

V gene TRBV27 combines with J gene TRBJ2-7, with 7 bases identical to TRBD1. This CDR3 comprises 13 residues. CDR1 is MNHEY and CDR2 is SMNVEV in the germline V gene (reference sequence). The V gene end was trimmed by 4 bases and the J gene end by 3 bases; junction bases not matched to a gene: 3. The CDR3 bases are TGTGCCAGCAGTTGGGACAGAGGCTACGAGCAGTACTTC. This sequence encodes CASSWDRGYEQYF.

For the CDR3, the DNA is TGTGCCAGCAGCCAGGGTTACAGCAATCAGCCCCAGCATTTT. Amino acids: CASSQGYSNQPQHF. The rearrangement links TRBV7-2 to TRBJ1-5; D perhaps matches TRBD1 (5 bases). The CDR3 is 14 amino acids. Between the trimmed V and J ends, which lost 5 bases and 1 base, there was a span of 9 bases. CDR1 and CDR2 from the germline V gene are SGHTA and FQGNSA. Variable domain in full (rest from reference TRBV7-2 and TRBJ1-5): GAGVSQSPSNKVTEKGKDVELRCDPISGHTALYWYRQSLGQGLEFLIYFQGNSAPDKSGLPSDRFSAERTGGSVSTLTIQRTQQEDSAVYLCASSQGYSNQPQHFGDGTRLSIL.

The V gene is TRBV7-8, the J gene TRBJ2-1, with 7 positions matching TRBD2. Trimming at V came to 2 bases and at J to 2 bases, leaving 6 bases not matched to a gene. CDR3 length: 16 residues. Germline V gene lookup returns CDR1 SGHVS and CDR2 FQNEAQ. CDR3 DNA: TGTGCCAGCAGCTTACAGGCGGGAGTCGCCTACAATGAGCAGTTCTTC. It translates to CASSLQAGVAYNEQFF. The full variable domain, rest sourced from reference TRBV7-8 and TRBJ2-1, is GAGVSQSPRYKVAKRGQDVALRCDPISGHVSLFWYQQALGQGPEFLTYFQNEAQLDKSGLPSDRFFAERPEGSVSTLKIQRTQQEDSAVYLCASSLQAGVAYNEQFFGPGTRLTVL.

This chain connects TRBV18 to TRBJ2-2, with 8 bases lining up with TRBD1. The CDR3 extends over 15 amino acids. With 3 bases clipped from V and 5 bases from J, the junction kept 5 bases outside the gene matches. CDR1 is KGHSH and CDR2 is LQKENI in the germline V gene. For the CDR3, the DNA is TGTGCCAGCTCACCCAGGACAGGGCGGACCGGGGAGCTGTTTTTT. It codes for CASSPRTGRTGELFF.